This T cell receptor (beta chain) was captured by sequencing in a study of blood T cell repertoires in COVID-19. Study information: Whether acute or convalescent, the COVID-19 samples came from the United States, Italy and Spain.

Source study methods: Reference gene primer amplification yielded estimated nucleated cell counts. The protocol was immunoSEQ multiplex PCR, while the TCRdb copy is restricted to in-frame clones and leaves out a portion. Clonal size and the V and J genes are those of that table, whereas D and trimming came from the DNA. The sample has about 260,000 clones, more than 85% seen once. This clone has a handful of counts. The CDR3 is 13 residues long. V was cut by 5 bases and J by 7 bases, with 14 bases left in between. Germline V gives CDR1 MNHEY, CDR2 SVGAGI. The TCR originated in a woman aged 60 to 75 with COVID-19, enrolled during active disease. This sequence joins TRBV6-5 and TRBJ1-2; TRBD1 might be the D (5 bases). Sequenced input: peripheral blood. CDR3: CASSLDRELGYTF. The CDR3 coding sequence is TGTGCCAGCAGTCTAGACAGAGAACTTGGCTACACCTTC.